The 29 T cell receptor beta chains below all came from one sample that was sequenced in a study of T cell changes during pregnancy in multiple sclerosis. The method was immunoSEQ multiplex PCR; TCRdb's version includes in-frame clones alone and lacks a portion of them. The sample lists about 67,000 clones, about 89% occurring once. Sequencing was performed on peripheral blood, taken in the second trimester of pregnancy. These receptors were collected from a female donor with multiple sclerosis, enrolled in a pregnancy study.

Details on this clone: One end of the junction varies from germline; a read error may be responsible. V and J are TRBV15 and TRBJ1-2, with TRBD1 matching 8 bases. The CDR3 runs to 15 residues. The germline CDR1 and CDR2 sequences are LNHNV and YYDKDF (reference sequence). The CDR3 is CATSRDRGLTYGYTF. CDR3 in DNA: TGTGCCACCAGCCGAGACAGGGGTTTGACATATGGCTACACCTTC. The full variable domain, rest sourced from reference TRBV15 and TRBJ1-2, is DAMVIQNPRYQVTQFGKPVTLSCSQTLNHNVMYWYQQKSSQAPKLLFHYYDKDFNNEADTPDNFQSRRPNTSFCFLDIRSPGLGDTAMYLCATSRDRGLTYGYTFGSGTRLTVV.

The chain recombines TRBV5-1 with TRBJ1-4; D is perhaps TRBD1 (5 bases). The CDR3 has 15 residues. The germline V gene encodes CDR1 SGHRS and CDR2 YFSETQ. With 1 base removed from V and 0 bases from J, the gap between germline ends came to 7 bases. The CDR3 sequence: CASSLLTATNEKLFF. The CDR3 nucleotides are TGCGCCAGCAGCTTGCTGACAGCAACTAATGAAAAACTGTTTTTT.

V gene TRBV7-9 combines with J gene TRBJ1-5; D is uncertain. CDR1 is SEHNR and CDR2 is FQNEAQ in the germline V gene (reference sequence). Trimming pared 5 bases from V and 9 bases from J, leaving 8 bases between. The CDR3 length is 11 residues. Here the CDR3 DNA reads TGTGCCAGCAGCCCCCTCGGGCCCCAGCATTTT. Translated: CASSPLGPQHF.

V usage is TRBV6-1 and J usage is TRBJ1-5; no firm D call. Trimming took 4 bases from V and 5 from J, leaving 15 bases between them. CDR3 size: 15 residues. Germline assignment: CDR1 MNHNS and CDR2 SASEGT. The chain's CDR3 is CASSGPDISYQPQHF. CDR3 nucleotide sequence: TGTGCCAGCAGTGGCCCCGACATTTCCTATCAGCCCCAGCATTTT.

For the CDR3, the DNA is TGTGCCAGTAGTACCCCGGACAGGGGGTACTATGGCTACACCTTC. This encodes CASSTPDRGYYGYTF. The rearrangement links TRBV19 to TRBJ1-2; TRBD1 aligns across 10 bases. Germline V CDR1 and CDR2: LNHDA, SQIVND (reference sequence). The J segment lost 3 bases and the V segment lost 4 bases, leaving 5 bases of the junction unmatched. The CDR3 contains 15 residues.

V and J are TRBV27 and TRBJ2-1, with 11 nucleotides matching TRBD2. The CDR3 contains 15 residues. Trimming took 5 bases from V and 8 from J; bases not matched to a gene: 8. CDR1 and CDR2 from the germline V gene are MNHEY and SMNVEV (reference sequence). The CDR3 protein is CASSLSGGAGDEQFF. The CDR3 nucleotides are TGTGCCAGCAGTCTTAGCGGGGGGGCCGGGGATGAGCAGTTCTTC.

The rearrangement links TRBV6-5 to TRBJ1-1; D uncertain. The length of the CDR3 is 12 residues. In germline, CDR1 is MNHEY, CDR2 SVGAGI. Between the trimmed V and J ends, which lost 7 bases and 10 bases, there was a span of 16 bases. The CDR3 DNA sequence: TGTGCCAGCATCGCTTTGGCGGGAGGAGCTTTCTTT. It encodes CASIALAGGAFF.

The chain uses TRBV30 and TRBJ1-2; possible D gene TRBD1, 6 bases. This CDR3 spans 15 amino acids. Germline lookup yields CDR1 GTSNPN and CDR2 SVGIG (reference sequence). V lost 4 bases and J lost 3, with 18 bases in between. The DNA for the CDR3 is TGTGCCTGGAAGGGGGGGGGATCGGGCCACTATGGCTACACCTTC. The encoded protein is CAWKGGGSGHYGYTF.

The chain links TRBV6-5 to TRBJ1-1; TRBD1 might be the D (5 bases). Looked up from germline, CDR1 is MNHEY and CDR2 is SVGAGI. CDR3 length: 14 residues. V was pared by 4 bases and J by 3 bases, with 12 bases between. CDR3 DNA: TGTGCCAGCAGTTTTGCCCGGGGGGACACTGAAGCTTTCTTT. It translates to CASSFARGDTEAFF.

The chain joins TRBV20-1 to TRBJ2-5; D remains ambiguous. This CDR3 is built from 11 residues. Trimming cost V 3 bases and J 7 bases, with 9 bases left between them. The V gene's germline CDR1 is DFQATT and CDR2 SNEGSKA (reference sequence). The DNA for the CDR3 is TGCAGTGCTAGGTTGTCGGGGACCCAGTACTTC. It encodes CSARLSGTQYF.

The chain joins TRBV2 to TRBJ2-7, with 8 bases fitting TRBD1. V was clipped by 4 bases and J by 6 bases; unmatched bases: 8. This CDR3 spans 14 amino acids. Germline lookup yields CDR1 SNHLY and CDR2 FYNNEI. CDR3 protein: CASSGGTGRSEQYF. Here the CDR3 DNA reads TGTGCCAGCAGTGGAGGGACAGGCAGGTCCGAGCAGTACTTC.

The chain has TRBV29-1 and TRBJ2-5; 12 bases align to TRBD1. CDR3 size: 14 residues. Unmatched junction bases numbered 6, after V lost 3 bases and J lost 7 bases. Germline CDR1 reads SQVTM; CDR2 reads ANQGSEA. The CDR3 nucleotides read TGCAGCGTTGAGGGGGACAGGGGGCGCCGGACCCAGTACTTC. Translated, it gives CSVEGDRGRRTQYF.

This clone was detected once. This chain links TRBV5-1 with TRBJ2-5; 10 nucleotides align to TRBD2. Germline values: CDR1 SGHRS, CDR2 YFSETQ. The V gene end was trimmed by 7 bases and the J gene end by 1 base; junction bases not matched to a gene: 7. The CDR3 length is 15 residues. The DNA of the CDR3 is TGCGCCAGCTCTAGGACTAGCGGTCTCCAAGAGACCCAGTACTTC. Its protein product is CASSRTSGLQETQYF. Together with reference TRBV5-1 and TRBJ2-5, the CDR3 gives the full variable domain: KAGVTQTPRYLIKTRGQQVTLSCSPISGHRSVSWYQQTPGQGLQFLFEYFSETQRNKGNFPGRFSGRQFSNSRSEMNVSTLELGDSALYLCASSRTSGLQETQYFGPGTRLLVL.

This rearrangement joins TRBV7-9 to TRBJ2-2, with D tentatively TRBD1 (6 bases). Germline CDR1 and CDR2: SEHNR and FQNEAQ (reference sequence). The length of the CDR3 is 16 residues. The V and J ends lost 1 base and 5 bases respectively, with 14 bases between them. The CDR3 here is CASSLGQDSLTGELFF. As DNA, the CDR3 is TGTGCCAGCAGCTTAGGCCAGGACAGCTTGACCGGGGAGCTGTTTTTT.

This chain joins TRBV30 and TRBJ1-1; the match to TRBD1 covers 7 bases. Germline loops: CDR1 GTSNPN, CDR2 SVGIG (reference sequence). CDR3 size: 14 residues. V shed 1 base, J shed 9 bases, and the junction held 11 bases outside the gene matches. CDR3 sequence reads: CAWSDGRGNYQAFF. The CDR3 coding sequence is TGTGCCTGGAGTGATGGCAGGGGGAACTATCAAGCTTTCTTT.

The V and J genes are TRBV30 and TRBJ2-3, with 15 nucleotides matching TRBD2. CDR3 length equals 17 residues. V lost 3 bases, J lost 3 bases, and 7 bases stayed unmatched. The germline CDR1 and CDR2 sequences are GTSNPN and SVGIG (reference sequence). CDR3: CAWSRGLAGGPTDTQYF. Here the CDR3 DNA reads TGTGCCTGGAGCCGTGGACTAGCGGGGGGGCCAACAGATACGCAGTATTTT.

The chain recombines TRBV7-3 with TRBJ2-1; D may be TRBD1 (6 bases). The length of the CDR3 is 15 residues. Trimming left V 4 bases short and J 3 bases short, with 13 bases between. From germline, CDR1 is SGHTA and CDR2 FQGTGA. The CDR3 is CASSSLGQNYNEQFF. The CDR3 DNA reads TGTGCCAGCAGCTCCCTCGGACAGAACTACAATGAGCAGTTCTTC.

The chain carries TRBV6-1 and TRBJ1-5; perhaps TRBD1 as D (5 bases). This CDR3 contains 16 residues. V shed 1 base and J shed 5 bases, with 15 bases lying between them. Per germline, CDR1 MNHNS and CDR2 SASEGT. The CDR3 region has the DNA TGTGCCAGCAGTGAAGACGTCGGTAGGGGTTATCAGCCCCAGCATTTT. It yields the protein CASSEDVGRGYQPQHF.

This clone was picked up a small number of times. The chain links TRBV10-3 to TRBJ1-2; D might be TRBD1 (5 bases). Trimming pared 11 bases from V and 8 bases from J, leaving 21 bases between. CDR3 size: 13 residues. In germline, CDR1 is ENHRY, CDR2 SYGVKD. For the CDR3, the DNA is TGTGCCTCGTCCCCGGGGGGAAGGGGCGGCTACACCTTC. This gives the protein CASSPGGRGGYTF.

The gene calls are TRBV21-1 and TRBJ2-7; no check of the table's D call, TRBD1, against the DNA was made. TRBV21-1 counts as a pseudogene. This CDR3 spans 14 amino acids. The DNA for the CDR3 is TGTGCCAGCAGCCCGCGCAGGGGGCGCGGCGAGCAGTACTTC. The encoded protein is CASSPRRGRGEQYF.

This clone showed up just a few times. V usage is TRBV4-3 and J usage is TRBJ2-1; 12 bases match TRBD2. The V gene end was trimmed by 0 bases and the J gene end by 6 bases; junction bases not matched to a gene: 3. The V gene's germline CDR1 is LGHNA and CDR2 YSLEER. The CDR3 has 16 amino acids. The CDR3 reads CASSQEPSGGANEQFF. The CDR3 region has the DNA TGCGCCAGCAGCCAAGAACCTAGCGGGGGGGCCAATGAGCAGTTCTTC.

The rearrangement links TRBV2 to TRBJ1-1; a weak D match, TRBD1 (5 bases). The CDR3 extends over 14 amino acids. CDR1 is SNHLY and CDR2 is FYNNEI in the germline V gene. Trimming cost V 11 bases and J 1 base, with 17 bases left between them. The CDR3 spells CAGTRRQKNTEAFF. CDR3 DNA: TGTGCCGGAACCCGTAGACAGAAGAACACTGAAGCTTTCTTT.

V and J are TRBV6-1 and TRBJ2-3; possible D gene TRBD1, 5 bases. This CDR3 is 15 amino acids long. The V gene's germline CDR1 is MNHNS and CDR2 SASEGT. V lost 3 bases, J lost 7 bases, and 17 bases lay in between. The CDR3 DNA follows: TGTGCCAGCAGTGACCTAGGGGCCGCATCAAATACGCAGTATTTT. This codes for CASSDLGAASNTQYF.

The chain employs TRBV13 and TRBJ2-7; D possibly corresponds to TRBD1 (6 bases). The CDR3 sequence is 14 residues long. In germline, CDR1 is PRHDT, CDR2 FYEKMQ (reference sequence). The V gene lost 6 bases and the J gene lost 2 bases, with 14 bases spanning the gap. CDR3 residues: CASRGQGSPYEQYF. The CDR3 DNA is TGTGCCAGCAGAGGTCAGGGGAGTCCCTACGAGCAGTACTTC.

The chain carries TRBV7-2 and TRBJ2-3, with 10 bases identical to TRBD2. The CDR3 runs 14 residues. Germline V lookup: CDR1 SGHTA, CDR2 FQGNSA. Unmatched junction bases numbered 7, after V lost 9 bases and J lost 4 bases. The CDR3 DNA reads as TGTGCCAGTAGGGCTAGCGGGGGCCCAGATACGCAGTATTTT. Translated: CASRASGGPDTQYF.

This clone was found once. Written as DNA, the CDR3 is TGTGCCACCTTTCGCGGGAATGAGCAGTTCTTC. This gives the protein CATFRGNEQFF. This rearrangement joins TRBV2 to TRBJ2-1; D possibly corresponds to TRBD2 (5 bases). CDR1 SNHLY and CDR2 FYNNEI come from the germline V gene. Trimming pared 10 bases from V and 7 bases from J, leaving 11 bases between. The CDR3 has 11 amino acids.

This CDR3 reads CASSFAPGMGMNTEAFF. The CDR3 nucleotides read TGTGCCAGCAGCTTCGCTCCCGGGATGGGTATGAACACTGAAGCTTTCTTT. The V gene is TRBV5-4, the J gene TRBJ1-1; D is unclear. The CDR3 covers 17 residues. CDR1 and CDR2 (germline): SGHNT, YYREEE (reference sequence). V was clipped by 2 bases and J by 0 bases, with 17 bases between them.

This rearrangement joins TRBV27 to TRBJ1-1; 11 bases align to TRBD1. From germline, CDR1 is MNHEY and CDR2 SMNVEV (reference sequence). Trimming removed 5 bases from V and 1 base from J; junction bases left unmatched: 6. The CDR3 length is 16 residues. The CDR3 sequence is CASSGRDRGSNTEAFF. The CDR3 nucleotides are TGTGCCAGCAGTGGCCGGGACAGGGGGTCGAACACTGAAGCTTTCTTT.

The chain uses TRBV27 and TRBJ1-2; D unclear. This CDR3 has 14 residues. The V gene's germline CDR1 is MNHEY and CDR2 SMNVEV (reference sequence). Trimming cost V 8 bases and J 8 bases, with 21 bases left between them. The chain's CDR3 is CASGLPGFLEGYTF. CDR3 bases: TGTGCCAGCGGGTTACCAGGCTTCTTAGAGGGCTACACCTTC.